This T cell receptor beta chain was profiled in a study of control samples from healthy donors and cancer patients (dated by TCRdb to 2019 to 2021). About this clone itself: The antigen it binds to is not known. Nothing much larger sits one base from this clone, and base qualities are not available.

At the junction V is shortened by 3 bases and J by 6 bases, with 12 bases in between. CDR3 length: 13 amino acids, cysteine to phenylalanine. Of the read, only the CDR3 DNA is kept; its 39 bases are in frame from base 1. From the germline V gene (reference sequence), CDR1 is LNHDA and CDR2 is SQIVND. The protocol used for the library was the immunoSEQ multiplex PCR assay. This immuneACCESS table, as held by TCRdb, lists in-frame sequences with V and J called but not all clones. Of the missing ones, under half trace to an unresolved V gene in checked studies; the others have no known cause. The sample includes 73,000 or so clones, with roughly nine tenths observed a single time. Over 3.5% of the sample rests with the top ten.

This clonotype was obtained from a woman aged 50 to 60 in good health. This chain is built from TRBV19 and TRBJ2-7; 6 matching bases give a weak D call of TRBD2. The sequenced material came from blood. CDR3 reads: CASSMGGVIEQYF. The DNA is TGTGCCAGTAGTATGGGAGGAGTAATCGAGCAGTACTTC.